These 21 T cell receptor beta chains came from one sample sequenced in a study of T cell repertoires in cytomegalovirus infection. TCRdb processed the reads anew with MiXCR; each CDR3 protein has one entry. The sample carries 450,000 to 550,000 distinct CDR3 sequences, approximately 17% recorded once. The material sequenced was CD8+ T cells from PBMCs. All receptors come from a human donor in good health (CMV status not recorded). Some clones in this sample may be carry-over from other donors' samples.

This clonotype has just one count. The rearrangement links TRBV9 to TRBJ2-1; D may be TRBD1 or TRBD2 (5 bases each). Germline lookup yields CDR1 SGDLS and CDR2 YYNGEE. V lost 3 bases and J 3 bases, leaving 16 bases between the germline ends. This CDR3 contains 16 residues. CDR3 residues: CASSAPTGPRYNEQFF. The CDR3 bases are TGTGCCAGCAGCGCTCCCACGGGGCCCCGCTACAATGAGCAGTTCTTC.

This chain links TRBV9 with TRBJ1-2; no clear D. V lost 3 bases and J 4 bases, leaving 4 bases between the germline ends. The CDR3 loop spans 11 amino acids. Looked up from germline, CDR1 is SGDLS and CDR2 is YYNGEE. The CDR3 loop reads CASSGFYGYTF. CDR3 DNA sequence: TGTGCCAGCAGCGGTTTCTATGGCTACACCTTC.

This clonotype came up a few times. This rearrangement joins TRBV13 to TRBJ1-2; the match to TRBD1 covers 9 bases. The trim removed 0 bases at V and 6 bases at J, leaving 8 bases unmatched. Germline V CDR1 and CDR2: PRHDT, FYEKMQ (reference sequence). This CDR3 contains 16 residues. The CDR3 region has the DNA TGTGCCAGCAGCTTAGGGTGGGGACAGGGAGAGAATGGCTACACCTTC. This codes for CASSLGWGQGENGYTF.

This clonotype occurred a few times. CDR3 region: CASSREREGNTGELFF. CDR3 DNA: TGTGCCAGCAGTCGAGAGCGGGAGGGGAACACCGGGGAGCTGTTTTTT. The V call is TRBV7-9, the J call TRBJ2-2; TRBD2 matches 10 bases. V was pared by 6 bases and J by 1 base, with 5 bases of the junction left unmatched. Germline values: CDR1 SEHNR, CDR2 FQNEAQ (reference sequence). CDR3 length: 16 residues. Full variable domain (missing parts from reference TRBV7-9 and TRBJ2-2): DTGVSQNPRHKITKRGQNVTFRCDPISEHNRLYWYRQTLGQGPEFLTYFQNEAQLEKSRLLSDRFSAERPKGSFSTLEIQRTEQGDSAMYLCASSREREGNTGELFFGEGSRLTVL.

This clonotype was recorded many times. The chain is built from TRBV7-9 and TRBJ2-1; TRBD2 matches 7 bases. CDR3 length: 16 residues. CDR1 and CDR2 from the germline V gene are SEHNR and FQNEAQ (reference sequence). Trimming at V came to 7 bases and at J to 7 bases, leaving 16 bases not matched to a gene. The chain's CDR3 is CASNGGGGGTGNEQFF. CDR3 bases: TGTGCCAGCAACGGCGGGGGTGGGGGAACGGGAAATGAGCAGTTCTTC.

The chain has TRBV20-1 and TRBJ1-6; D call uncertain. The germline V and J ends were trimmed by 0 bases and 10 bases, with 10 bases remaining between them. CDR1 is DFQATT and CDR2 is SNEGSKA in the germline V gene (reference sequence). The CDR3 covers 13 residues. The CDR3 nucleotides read TGCAGTGCTAGAGATCGGGCCGCCTCACCCCTCCACTTT. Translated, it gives CSARDRAASPLHF.

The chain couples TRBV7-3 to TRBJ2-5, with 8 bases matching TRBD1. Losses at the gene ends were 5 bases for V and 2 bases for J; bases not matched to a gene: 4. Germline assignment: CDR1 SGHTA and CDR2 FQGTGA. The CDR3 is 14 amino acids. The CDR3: CASSAGGRQETQYF. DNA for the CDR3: TGTGCCAGCAGCGCAGGGGGCAGGCAAGAGACCCAGTACTTC.

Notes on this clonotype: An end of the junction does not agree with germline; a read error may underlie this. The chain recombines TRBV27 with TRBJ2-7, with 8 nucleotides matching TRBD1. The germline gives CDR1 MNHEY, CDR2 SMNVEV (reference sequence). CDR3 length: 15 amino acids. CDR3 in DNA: TGTGCCGGCAGCTCGGCCGGGACAGGATCCTACGAGCAGTACTTC. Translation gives CAGSSAGTGSYEQYF.

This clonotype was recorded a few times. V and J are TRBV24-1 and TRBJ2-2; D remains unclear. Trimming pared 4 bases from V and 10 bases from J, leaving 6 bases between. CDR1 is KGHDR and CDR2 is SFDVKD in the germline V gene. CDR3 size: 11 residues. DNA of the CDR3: TGTGCCACCAGTGAAGGAGAGGAGCTGTTTTTT. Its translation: CATSEGEELFF.

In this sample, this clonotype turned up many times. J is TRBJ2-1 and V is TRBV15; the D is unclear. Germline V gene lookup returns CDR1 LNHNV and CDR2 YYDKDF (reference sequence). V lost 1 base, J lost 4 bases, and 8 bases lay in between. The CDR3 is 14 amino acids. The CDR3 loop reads CATSRGTEYNEQFF. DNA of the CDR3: TGTGCCACCAGCAGAGGAACAGAGTACAATGAGCAGTTCTTC.

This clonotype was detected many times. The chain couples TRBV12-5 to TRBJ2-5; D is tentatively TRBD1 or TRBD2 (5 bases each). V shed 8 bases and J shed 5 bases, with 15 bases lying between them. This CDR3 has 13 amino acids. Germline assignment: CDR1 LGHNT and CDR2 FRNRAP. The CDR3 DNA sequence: TGTGCTAGTTCAGGGCCACGCGGGGAGACCCAGTACTTC. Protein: CASSGPRGETQYF.

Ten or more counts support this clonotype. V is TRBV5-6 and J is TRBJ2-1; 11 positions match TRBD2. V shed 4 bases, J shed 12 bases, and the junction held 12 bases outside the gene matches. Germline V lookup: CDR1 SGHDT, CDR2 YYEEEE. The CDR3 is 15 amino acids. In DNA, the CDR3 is TGTGCCAGCAGCACCGGGACTAGCGGAGGAGGGGGGCAGTTCTTC. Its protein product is CASSTGTSGGGGQFF.

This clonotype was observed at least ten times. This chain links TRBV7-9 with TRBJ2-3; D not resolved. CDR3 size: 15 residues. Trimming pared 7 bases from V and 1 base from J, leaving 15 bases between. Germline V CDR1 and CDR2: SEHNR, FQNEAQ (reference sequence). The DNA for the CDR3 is TGTGCCAGCAACCCGGCATCCAAGGGCACAGATACGCAGTATTTT. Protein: CASNPASKGTDTQYF.

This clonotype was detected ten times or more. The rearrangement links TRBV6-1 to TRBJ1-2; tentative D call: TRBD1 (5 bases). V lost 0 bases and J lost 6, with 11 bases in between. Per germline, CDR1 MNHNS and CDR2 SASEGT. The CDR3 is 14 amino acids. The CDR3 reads CASSEAGVYDGYTF. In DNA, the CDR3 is TGTGCCAGCAGTGAAGCAGGGGTTTACGATGGCTACACCTTC.

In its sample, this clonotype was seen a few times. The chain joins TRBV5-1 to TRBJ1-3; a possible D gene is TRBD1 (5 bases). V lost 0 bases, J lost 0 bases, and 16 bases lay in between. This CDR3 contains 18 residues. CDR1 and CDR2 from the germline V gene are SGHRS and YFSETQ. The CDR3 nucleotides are TGCGCCAGCAGCTTGGGTTTACGGGGGACTCCCTCTGGAAACACCATATATTTT. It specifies CASSLGLRGTPSGNTIYF.

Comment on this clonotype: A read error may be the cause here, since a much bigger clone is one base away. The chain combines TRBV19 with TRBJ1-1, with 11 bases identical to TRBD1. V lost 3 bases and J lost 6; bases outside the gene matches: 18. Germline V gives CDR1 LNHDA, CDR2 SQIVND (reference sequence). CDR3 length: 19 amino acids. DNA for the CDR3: TGTGCCAGTAGTATGAGGACAGGGGGCTTAAGGTTTGTCGGACCTGAAGCTTTCTTT. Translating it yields CASSMRTGGLRFVGPEAFF.

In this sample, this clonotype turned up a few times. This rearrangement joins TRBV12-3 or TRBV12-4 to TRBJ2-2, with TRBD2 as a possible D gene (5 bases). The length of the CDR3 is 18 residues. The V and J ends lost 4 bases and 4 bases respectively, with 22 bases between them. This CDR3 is CASSYGWGVGEGTGELFF. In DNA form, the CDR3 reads TGTGCCAGCAGTTACGGGTGGGGTGTGGGAGAAGGCACCGGGGAGCTGTTTTTT.

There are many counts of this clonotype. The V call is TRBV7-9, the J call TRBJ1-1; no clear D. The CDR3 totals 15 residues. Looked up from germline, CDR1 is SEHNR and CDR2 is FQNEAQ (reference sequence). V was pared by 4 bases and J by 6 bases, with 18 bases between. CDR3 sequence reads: CASSSKPSQQPEAFF. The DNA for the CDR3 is TGTGCCAGCAGCTCAAAGCCCTCACAGCAACCTGAAGCTTTCTTT. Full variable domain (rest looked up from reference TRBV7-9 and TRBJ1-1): DTGVSQNPRHKITKRGQNVTFRCDPISEHNRLYWYRQTLGQGPEFLTYFQNEAQLEKSRLLSDRFSAERPKGSFSTLEIQRTEQGDSAMYLCASSSKPSQQPEAFFGQGTRLTVV.

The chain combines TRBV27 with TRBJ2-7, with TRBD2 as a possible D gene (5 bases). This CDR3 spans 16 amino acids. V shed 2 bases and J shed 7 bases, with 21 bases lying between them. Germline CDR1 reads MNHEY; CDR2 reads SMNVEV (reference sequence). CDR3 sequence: CASSLPPWRVRWEQYF. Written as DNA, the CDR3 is TGTGCCAGCAGTTTACCCCCCTGGCGGGTTCGATGGGAGCAGTACTTC.

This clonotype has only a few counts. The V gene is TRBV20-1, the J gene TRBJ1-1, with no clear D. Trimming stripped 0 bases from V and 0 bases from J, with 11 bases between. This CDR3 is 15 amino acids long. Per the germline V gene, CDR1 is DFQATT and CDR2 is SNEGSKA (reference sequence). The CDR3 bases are TGCAGTGCTAGAGAGGTAGGAGGGATGAACACTGAAGCTTTCTTT. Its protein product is CSAREVGGMNTEAFF.

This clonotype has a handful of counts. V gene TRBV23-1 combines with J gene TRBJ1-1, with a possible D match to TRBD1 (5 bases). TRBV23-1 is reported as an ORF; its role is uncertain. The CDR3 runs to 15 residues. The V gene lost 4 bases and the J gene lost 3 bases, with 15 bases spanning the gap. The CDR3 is CASSRPGPGDTEAFF. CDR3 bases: TGCGCCAGCAGTCGCCCGGGGCCGGGAGACACTGAAGCTTTCTTT.